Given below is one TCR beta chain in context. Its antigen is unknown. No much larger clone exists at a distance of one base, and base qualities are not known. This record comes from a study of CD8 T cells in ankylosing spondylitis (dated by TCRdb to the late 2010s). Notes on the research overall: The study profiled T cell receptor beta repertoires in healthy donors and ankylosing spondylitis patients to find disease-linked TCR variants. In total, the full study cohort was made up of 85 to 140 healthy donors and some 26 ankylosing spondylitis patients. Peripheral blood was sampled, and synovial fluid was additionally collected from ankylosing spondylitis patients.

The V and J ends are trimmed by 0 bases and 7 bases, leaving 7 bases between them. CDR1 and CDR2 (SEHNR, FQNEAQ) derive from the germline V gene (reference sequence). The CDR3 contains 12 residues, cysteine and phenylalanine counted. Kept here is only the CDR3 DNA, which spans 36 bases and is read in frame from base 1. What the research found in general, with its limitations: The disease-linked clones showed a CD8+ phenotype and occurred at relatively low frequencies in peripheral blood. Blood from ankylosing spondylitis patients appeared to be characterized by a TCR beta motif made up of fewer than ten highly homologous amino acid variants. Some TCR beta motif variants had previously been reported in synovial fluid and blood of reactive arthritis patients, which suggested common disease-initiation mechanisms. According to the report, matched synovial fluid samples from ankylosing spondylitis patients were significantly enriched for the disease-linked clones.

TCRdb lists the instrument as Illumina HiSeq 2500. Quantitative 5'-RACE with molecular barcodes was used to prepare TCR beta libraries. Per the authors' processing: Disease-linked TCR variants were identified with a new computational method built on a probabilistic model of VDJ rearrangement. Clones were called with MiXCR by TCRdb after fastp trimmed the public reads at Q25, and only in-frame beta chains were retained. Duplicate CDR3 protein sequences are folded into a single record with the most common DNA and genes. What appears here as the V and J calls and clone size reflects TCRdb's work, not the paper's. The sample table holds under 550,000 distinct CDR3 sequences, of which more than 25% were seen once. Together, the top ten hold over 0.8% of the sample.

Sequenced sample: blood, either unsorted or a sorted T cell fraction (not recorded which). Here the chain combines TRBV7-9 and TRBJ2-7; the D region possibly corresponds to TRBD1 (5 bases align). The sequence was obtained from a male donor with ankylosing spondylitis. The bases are TGTGCCAGCAGCTTAGCGGACAAGGAGCAGTACTTC. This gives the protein CASSLADKEQYF.